This TCR beta chain stems from a study of T-cell reconstitution after alpha-beta-depleted transplantation in children. Using unique molecular identifiers, the investigators prepared the TCRbeta library. TCRdb re-called the PCR reads with MiXCR, one entry per CDR3 protein. The repertoire consists of 200,000 to 250,000 distinct CDR3 sequences, with around 9.5% occurring once and the leading ten covering over 5%. Trimming cost V 7 bases and J 6 bases, with 10 bases left between them. CDR3 length equals 11 residues. Germline V gene data show CDR1 as SQVTM and CDR2 as ANQGSEA. The chain has TRBV29-1 and TRBJ1-3; D is unresolved. The clonotype originates from a human donor who donated a stem cell graft to a child with acute lymphoblastic leukemia. Sequenced material: PBMCs from the stem cell graft donor, taken from the stem cell graft. The CDR3 reads CSAETLNTIYF. The CDR3 DNA is TGCAGCGCTGAGACACTAAACACCATATATTTT. Looking up the rest from reference TRBV29-1 and TRBJ1-3 gives the full variable domain: SAVISQKPSRDICQRGTSLTIQCQVDSQVTMMFWYRQQPGQSLTLIATANQGSEATYESGFVIDKFPISRPNLTFSTLTVSNMSPEDSSIYLCSAETLNTIYFGEGSWLTVV.